What follows are 14 T cell receptor beta chains derived from one specimen sequenced in a study of beta chain features in type 1 diabetes. Study-level points and caveats: A moderate, significant TCRB CDR3 shortening appeared in type 1 diabetes across four CD4+ subsets.

The isolated RNA, all of it, was reverse transcribed, so expressed TCRB transcripts were what got sequenced. Sequencing used immunoSEQ multiplex PCR; TCRdb keeps in-frame clones, though not all of them. The sample has 40,000 to 65,000 clones; about 64% are singletons. No cognate antigen is known for these TCRs. Material for sequencing was stem cell memory CD4+ T cells from blood. These receptor sequences come from a woman in her twenties or thirties with type 1 diabetes.

The chain combines TRBV9 with TRBJ1-5; TRBD1 aligns across 7 bases. Germline loops: CDR1 SGDLS, CDR2 YYNGEE. The J segment lost 3 bases and the V segment lost 4 bases, leaving 13 bases of the junction unmatched. The CDR3 is 17 amino acids. The CDR3 here is CASSPPRETGPNQPQHF. As DNA, the CDR3 is TGTGCCAGCAGCCCGCCTCGGGAGACAGGGCCCAATCAGCCCCAGCATTTT.

The sample holds one count of this clone. The genes are TRBV4-1 and TRBJ2-3; possible D gene TRBD2, 6 bases. Trimming pared 0 bases from V and 4 bases from J, leaving 14 bases between. The CDR3 sequence is 16 residues long. Per the germline V gene, CDR1 is MGHRA and CDR2 is YSYEKL. The CDR3 DNA sequence: TGCGCCAGCAGCCAAGATACCGGGGGTGGGGCAGATACGCAGTATTTT. Its protein is CASSQDTGGGADTQYF.

This clone has more than one count but fewer than ten. This sequence joins TRBV9 and TRBJ2-3, with TRBD2 matching 14 bases. The CDR3 has 16 amino acids. CDR1 and CDR2 from the germline V gene are SGDLS and YYNGEE. The V and J ends lost 2 bases and 5 bases, in that order; junction bases with no gene match: 4. Written as DNA, the CDR3 is TGTGCCAGCAGCGTCCCGGGACTAGCGGGAGTAGATACGCAGTATTTT. It yields the protein CASSVPGLAGVDTQYF.

The V gene is TRBV15, the J gene TRBJ1-6; 10 positions agree with TRBD1. Trimming at V came to 3 bases and at J to 9 bases, leaving 5 bases not matched to a gene. Germline CDR1 is LNHNV and CDR2 is YYDKDF (reference sequence). The CDR3 covers 15 residues. CDR3: CATSRVGQGSSPLHF. CDR3 DNA: TGTGCCACCAGCAGGGTGGGACAGGGGAGTTCACCCCTCCACTTT.

The chain joins TRBV5-1 to TRBJ1-1; the D gene is possibly TRBD1 (5 bases). The length of the CDR3 is 15 residues. V shed 3 bases and J shed 0 bases, with 12 bases lying between them. Germline V CDR1 and CDR2: SGHRS, YFSETQ. This CDR3 is CASSYGGGLNTEAFF. CDR3 DNA: TGCGCCAGCAGCTACGGGGGGGGTTTGAACACTGAAGCTTTCTTT.

There are a few counts of this clone. V usage is TRBV6-5 and J usage is TRBJ2-3; tentative D call: TRBD1 (5 bases). Germline V gene sequence: CDR1 MNHEY, CDR2 SVGAGI. V was trimmed by 4 bases and J by 6 bases, leaving 14 bases between them. The CDR3 has 14 residues. As DNA, the CDR3 is TGTGCCAGCAGTTCTTGGTTCAGGGTCGATACGCAGTATTTT. The encoded protein is CASSSWFRVDTQYF.

The chain joins TRBV30 to TRBJ1-2; no firm D call. The CDR3 spans 13 residues. Trimming removed 0 bases from V and 3 bases from J, with 8 bases in between. Germline-derived CDR1 and CDR2 are GTSNPN and SVGIG (reference sequence). The CDR3 DNA sequence: TGTGCCTGGAGTGTATCCGGGGACTATGGCTACACCTTC. Amino acid sequence: CAWSVSGDYGYTF.

Points on this clone: An end of the junction differs from the germline gene, which may be a read error. The chain uses TRBV19 and TRBJ1-1; a weak D match, TRBD1 (6 bases). Per germline, CDR1 LNHDA and CDR2 SQIVND (reference sequence). The CDR3 length is 14 residues. CDR3 in amino acids: CASNIQGLGTEAFF. The CDR3 DNA reads as TGTGCCAGTAATATACAGGGCCTGGGCACTGAAGCTTTCTTT.

The genes are TRBV9 and TRBJ2-2; maybe TRBD1 (5 bases). CDR1 is SGDLS, CDR2 YYNGEE, per germline. V was cut by 0 bases and J by 1 base, with 7 bases left in between. CDR3 length: 15 amino acids. CDR3 region: CASSVATGNTGELFF. The CDR3 DNA is TGTGCCAGCAGCGTAGCTACAGGGAACACCGGGGAGCTGTTTTTT.

The chain joins TRBV29-1 to TRBJ2-3; the match to TRBD2 covers 10 bases. CDR1 and CDR2 from the germline V gene are SQVTM and ANQGSEA. CDR3 length: 13 amino acids. V lost 3 bases and J lost 6; bases outside the gene matches: 3. Here the CDR3 reads CSVEASGSDTQYF. The CDR3 coding sequence is TGCAGCGTTGAGGCTAGCGGGAGTGATACGCAGTATTTT.

The chain employs TRBV5-1 and TRBJ1-1; D is perhaps TRBD1 (6 bases). The CDR3 runs 15 residues. V gave up 4 bases and J gave up 4 bases, with 17 bases separating them. The V gene's germline CDR1 is SGHRS and CDR2 YFSETQ. In DNA, the CDR3 is TGCGCCAGCAGCGAATCGTCAGGGGATGTCACTGAAGCTTTCTTT. It translates to CASSESSGDVTEAFF.

The V call is TRBV6-5, the J call TRBJ1-2; 7 bases fit TRBD1. The CDR3 sequence is 12 residues long. Looked up from germline, CDR1 is MNHEY and CDR2 is SVGAGI. Trimming removed 5 bases from V and 5 bases from J; junction bases left unmatched: 2. CDR3 amino acids: CASSKQGYGYTF. CDR3 sequence (DNA): TGTGCCAGCAGTAAACAGGGGTATGGCTACACCTTC.

This chain joins TRBV5-4 and TRBJ2-1; maybe TRBD2 (6 bases). The CDR3 covers 17 residues. V was pared by 1 base and J by 4 bases, with 18 bases between. Looked up from germline, CDR1 is SGHNT and CDR2 is YYREEE (reference sequence). The CDR3 DNA sequence: TGTGCCAGCAGCTTGATCTCTTTTGGCGGGACGTACAATGAGCAGTTCTTC. It specifies CASSLISFGGTYNEQFF.

This clone was detected only a few times. The chain employs TRBV29-1 and TRBJ1-1; no reliable D call. Trimming left V 3 bases short and J 4 bases short, with 18 bases between. The length of the CDR3 is 15 residues. The germline V gene has CDR1 SQVTM and CDR2 ANQGSEA. CDR3 loop: CSVDPAGGIGTEAFF. CDR3 nucleotide sequence: TGCAGCGTTGACCCCGCGGGAGGGATTGGCACTGAAGCTTTCTTT.